Listed below are T cell receptor beta chains from one sample, sequenced in a study of blood T cell repertoires in COVID-19. Assay used: immunoSEQ multiplex PCR; TCRdb lists only in-frame clones, some missing. Among some 330,000 clones listed, about 89% were seen once. What was sequenced was PBMCs or T cells enriched from blood (not recorded which). The receptors derive from a man aged 40-49 years in a cohort exposed to, infected with or recovered from COVID-19 (not recorded which). Both conserved end residues are part of each CDR3. The D gene is left open where the match is weak. Size is stated for part of the rows, as once, few or many counts, or as a class when the clone is expanded.

D | J | size | V | CDR3 | DNA
- | TRBJ1-5 | - | TRBV19 | CASKGKLNQPQHF | TGTGCCAGCAAGGGGAAACTCAATCAGCCCCAGCATTTT
TRBD2 | TRBJ2-7 | - | TRBV6-6 | CASSGRVDEQYF | TGTGCCAGCAGTGGGAGGGTTGACGAGCAGTACTTC
TRBD1 | TRBJ2-7 | once | TRBV6-5 | CASRTGAYEQYF | TGTGCCAGCAGAACAGGGGCCTACGAGCAGTACTTC
TRBD2 | TRBJ2-3 | - | TRBV7-2 | CASSLGGGRTDTQYF | TGTGCCAGCAGCTTAGGAGGCGGGAGAACAGATACGCAGTATTTT
TRBD1 | TRBJ2-7 | once | TRBV28 | CASSSTGGIGKQYF | TGTGCCAGCAGTTCAACAGGGGGCATCGGTAAGCAGTACTTC
TRBD1 | TRBJ2-3 | - | TRBV7-3 | CASSAGQGPTDTQYF | TGTGCCAGCAGCGCGGGACAGGGACCGACAGATACGCAGTATTTT
- | TRBJ1-5 | - | TRBV2 | CASGDSRNQPQHF | TGTGCCAGCGGGGACTCCCGCAATCAGCCCCAGCATTTT
- | TRBJ1-6 | - | TRBV27 | CASSLDNSPLHF | TGTGCCAGCAGTCTAGACAATTCACCCCTCCACTTT
- | TRBJ1-2 | - | TRBV29-1 | CSVEDSRGGYTF | TGCAGCGTTGAAGATAGTAGGGGAGGCTACACCTTC
- | TRBJ2-7 | - | TRBV5-5 | CASRTGLLSSYEQYF | TGTGCCAGCAGAACGGGACTTCTTAGCTCCTACGAGCAGTACTTC
TRBD1 | TRBJ1-5 | - | TRBV28 | CASSPGDRGLQPQHF | TGTGCCAGCAGCCCTGGGGACAGGGGACTTCAGCCCCAGCATTTT
- | TRBJ1-2 | - | TRBV30 | CAWSKGPGNYGYTF | TGTGCCTGGAGTAAGGGGCCGGGTAACTATGGCTACACCTTC
- | TRBJ1-2 | - | TRBV19 | CASTRTASYGYTF | TGTGCCAGTACGAGGACAGCGAGCTATGGCTACACCTTC
- | TRBJ1-1 | - | TRBV6-5 | CASSYGVGGVAEAFF | TGTGCCAGCAGTTACGGGGTAGGGGGAGTAGCTGAAGCTTTCTTT
- | TRBJ1-2 | - | TRBV2 | CASSEVAFNYGYTF | TGTGCCAGCAGTGAAGTAGCCTTTAACTATGGCTACACCTTC
- | TRBJ2-3 | few | TRBV10-3 | CATLNTEGDTQYF | TGTGCCACCTTGAATACAGAGGGCGATACGCAGTATTTT
- | TRBJ2-3 | - | TRBV5-1 | CASSLGLGPRITDTQYF | TGCGCCAGCAGCTTGGGGCTGGGGCCCCGCATAACAGATACGCAGTATTTT
- | TRBJ1-4 | - | TRBV7-2 | CASRRSAGQYNEKLFF | TGTGCCAGCAGGCGCTCGGCGGGCCAGTATAATGAAAAACTGTTTTTT
- | TRBJ1-6 | - | TRBV10-3 | CAISESRGQALHF | TGTGCCATCAGTGAGTCGCGGGGTCAGGCCCTCCACTTT
- | TRBJ2-5 | once | TRBV5-6 | CASSAPLQLVKVETQYF | TGTGCCAGCAGCGCGCCCCTCCAACTAGTAAAGGTAGAGACCCAGTACTTC
- | TRBJ1-5 | - | TRBV30 | CAWSVGGAHHQPQHF | TGTGCCTGGAGTGTAGGAGGGGCGCACCATCAGCCCCAGCATTTT
TRBD1 | TRBJ1-6 | - | TRBV3-1/TRBV3-2 | CASSQAGQGSSPLHF | TGTGCCAGCAGCCAAGCCGGACAGGGTTCTTCACCCCTCCACTTT
- | TRBJ1-1 | - | TRBV18 | CASSRTGTPEAFF | TGTGCCAGCTCACGAACCGGGACACCTGAAGCTTTCTTT
- | TRBJ2-2 | - | TRBV27 | CASSLWGGGLTGELFF | TGTGCCAGCAGTTTATGGGGTGGGGGCCTCACCGGGGAGCTGTTTTTT
TRBD1 | TRBJ1-1 | - | TRBV5-1 | CASSLTLQGMNTEAFF | TGCGCCAGCAGCTTGACCCTACAGGGGATGAACACTGAAGCTTTCTTT
- | TRBJ2-3 | few | TRBV18 | CASSPGQRSTDTQYF | TGTGCCAGCTCACCAGGACAGCGTAGCACAGATACGCAGTATTTT
TRBD1 | TRBJ1-1 | - | TRBV10-3 | CAITSTGGPTEAFF | TGTGCCATCACCTCGACAGGGGGACCGACTGAAGCTTTCTTT
- | TRBJ2-3 | - | TRBV19 | CASSGVRTDTQYF | TGTGCCAGTAGTGGAGTTCGCACAGATACGCAGTATTTT
- | TRBJ1-6 | - | TRBV5-1 | CASSGVTSRGDSPLHF | TGCGCCAGCAGCGGTGTGACCTCCCGAGGAGATTCACCCCTCCACTTT
- | TRBJ1-1 | - | TRBV21-1 | CASSARQAMNTEAFF | TGTGCCAGCAGCGCCCGACAGGCAATGAACACTGAAGCTTTCTTT
- | TRBJ1-5 | - | TRBV7-9 | CASSRGFGDRNQPQHF | TGTGCCAGCAGCCGGGGGTTTGGGGACCGAAATCAGCCCCAGCATTTT
- | TRBJ1-5 | - | TRBV28 | CASSSQGGRQPQHF | TGTGCCAGCAGTTCACAGGGAGGGAGACAGCCCCAGCATTTT
- | TRBJ2-5 | - | TRBV5-1 | CASSLAGGDETQYF | TGCGCCAGCAGCTTGGCGGGCGGGGATGAGACCCAGTACTTC
TRBD1 | TRBJ2-3 | - | TRBV27 | CASRDRGLADTQYF | TGTGCCAGCCGGGACAGGGGGCTCGCAGATACGCAGTATTTT
- | TRBJ2-3 | - | TRBV11-2 | CASSPRGRGSTDTQYF | TGTGCCAGCAGCCCTAGGGGGCGGGGAAGCACAGATACGCAGTATTTT
TRBD1 | TRBJ1-4 | once | TRBV11-2 | CASSPGQGQGSEKLFF | TGTGCCAGCAGCCCAGGTCAGGGACAGGGTAGTGAAAAACTGTTTTTT
- | TRBJ2-5 | - | TRBV2 | CASSPRGSGAQETQYF | TGTGCCAGCAGCCCGAGAGGGAGCGGCGCCCAAGAGACCCAGTACTTC
- | TRBJ1-1 | - | TRBV12-3/TRBV12-4 | CASSLRDTAFF | TGTGCCAGCAGTCTCCGGGACACGGCTTTCTTT
TRBD1 | TRBJ2-6 | - | TRBV30 | CAWSRTGTGANVLTF | TGTGCCTGGAGCCGGACAGGGACTGGGGCCAACGTCCTGACTTTC
TRBD2 | TRBJ2-2 | - | TRBV6-6 | CAAGGGNTGELFF | TGTGCCGCCGGCGGGGGGAACACCGGGGAGCTGTTTTTT
TRBD2 | TRBJ2-2 | - | TRBV12-5 | CASGFIPRRTSGSRSGELFF | TGTGCTAGTGGTTTCATTCCCCGCCGGACTAGCGGGAGTAGGAGCGGGGAGCTGTTTTTT
- | TRBJ1-6 | - | TRBV7-2 | CASSFSAGQWNSPLHF | TGTGCCAGCAGCTTCTCGGCCGGACAGTGGAATTCACCCCTCCACTTT
TRBD2 | TRBJ2-5 | - | TRBV2 | CASAAGAGGVETQYF | TGTGCCAGCGCGGCTGGGGCGGGAGGGGTCGAGACCCAGTACTTC
- | TRBJ1-2 | - | TRBV7-9 | CASSLGASDGYTF | TGTGCCAGCAGCTTAGGGGCGTCAGATGGCTACACCTTC
TRBD1 | TRBJ1-4 | - | TRBV20-1 | CSASGREVDRGNEKLFF | TGCAGTGCTAGTGGTCGGGAGGTTGACAGGGGGAATGAAAAACTGTTTTTT
TRBD1 | TRBJ1-2 | - | TRBV5-4 | CASSLVQGRGYTF | TGTGCCAGCAGCTTGGTACAGGGGCGAGGCTACACCTTC
TRBD2 | TRBJ2-7 | - | TRBV5-1 | CASSKTSGSVYEQYF | TGCGCCAGCAGCAAAACTAGCGGGAGTGTCTACGAGCAGTACTTC
TRBD1 | TRBJ1-2 | once | TRBV7-9 | CASSRRDRVYGYTF | TGTGCCAGCAGCAGACGGGACAGGGTCTATGGCTACACCTTC
- | TRBJ1-2 | - | TRBV28 | CASSPGGGYGYTF | TGTGCCAGCAGTCCCGGGGGAGGGTATGGCTACACCTTC
- | TRBJ2-3 | - | TRBV30 | CAWSVSSPTDTQYF | TGTGCCTGGAGTGTATCCTCTCCCACAGATACGCAGTATTTT
- | TRBJ1-2 | - | TRBV5-4 | CASSLNLNGYTF | TGTGCCAGCAGCCTAAACTTAAATGGCTACACCTTC
- | TRBJ2-5 | few | TRBV25-1 | CASSEYSTGREETQYF | TGTGCCAGCAGTGAATATAGCACCGGCAGGGAAGAGACCCAGTACTTC
- | TRBJ1-2 | - | TRBV23-1 | CASTYRGDNYGYTF | TGCGCCAGCACTTACCGCGGGGATAACTATGGCTACACCTTC